This T cell receptor (beta chain) stems from a study of cytomegalovirus exposure and HLA in healthy donors (dated by TCRdb to the late 2010s). In the study overall: In an earlier analysis of 587 of the donors, around 300 Gb of sequence data and just under 120 million unique TCR beta sequences from some 170 million T cells were reported. The later analysis used no new phenotypic data to find candidate immune exposures, relying instead on TCR beta sequences and their occurrence across donors. In an earlier analysis of 587 of the donors, high-throughput TCR beta sequencing was used to judge whether each TCR beta V gene segment behaved as functional or pseudogenic. Roughly 290 gigabases of sequencing data and 70 million to 100 million unique TCR sequences made up an early release that covered 500 to 700 HLA-typed donors. The study aimed to test whether cataloging public T cell receptors could reveal signatures of past pathogen exposure. HLA typing included class I and class II loci at four-digit resolution. All discovery cohort repertoires had been generated using a single sequencing platform. A later genetic analysis took genome-wide SNP genotypes for about 55% of the 666 donors and used that subset as a discovery cohort. The genetic ancestry cluster associated with self-reported Caucasian donors included roughly 84% of the roughly 400 genotyped donors. To predict cytomegalovirus infection status, the study combined high-throughput TCR immunosequencing, statistical association of individual TCRs with disease status, and machine learning. The study profiled the T cell repertoires of 500 to 800 subjects by immunosequencing and related them to cytomegalovirus serostatus. Among roughly 400 genotyped donors of the cohort, an average of around 250,000 unique TCR beta nucleotide sequences was sequenced per donor, of which about 19% were non-productive. Besides the first cohort of 666 subjects, a separate validation cohort made up of around 120 different subjects was used. Roughly five DR-DQ haplotypes were handled as single units for association and clustering because linkage in the cohort was strong. The number of donors typed differed by locus, with about 629-640 for A, B, C, DRB1 and DQB1, more than 500 for DQA1, some 570 for DPA1, and 450 to 480 for DPB1. Donor age, sex, ethnicity and CMV serostatus were collected together with the repertoire data. To study patterns of TCR occurrence, a later analysis re-analyzed previously published TCR beta repertoires from 500 to 850 donors and added high-resolution HLA genotyping.

As to this clone: The antigen it recognizes is unknown. No base qualities exist here, and no much larger clone lies one base off it.

The full study reports these points: In both the original and validation cohorts, the classifier was reported to diagnose cytomegalovirus status with high specificity and sensitivity. This cohort had only TCR beta chains sequenced, and the lack of alpha or paired-chain data limited which features could be detected. Compared with equally common non-associated chains, HLA-associated TCR beta chains in a later analysis were more clonally expanded and had lower generation probabilities. In the study, 150 to 200 TCR beta chains were listed as associated with cytomegalovirus. Correlated functional status among segregating V segments might be attributable to linkage disequilibrium, but an unknown experimental factor could not be ruled out. According to a later analysis, parvovirus B19, influenza, CMV and Epstein-Barr virus appeared linked to several top co-occurrence clusters. A further reported finding was that TCR beta sequences accurately predicted the HLA-A and HLA-B alleles for most subjects in the first cohort. A few of the identified cytomegalovirus-associated TCR beta chains were confirmed in vitro to be specific for cytomegalovirus antigens. Compared with the roughly 600-donor mean, donors in an Asian-associated ancestry cluster had fewer N-insertions in productive TCRs, according to a later genetic analysis. The authors suggested that the approach could potentially be extended to other disease states and immunological phenotypes. The earlier analysis of approximately 590 of the donors excluded some 15 rarely observed V segments, including chromosome 9 orphons, because counts were too low. V-gene and J-gene trimming of TCR beta chains was associated with a missense DCLRE1C variant in a later genetic analysis, and the association was replicated in an independent cohort. Most TCR sequences were observed very rarely across donors, whereas some public TCRs were present in many individuals. The only immune exposure information available for the cohort was CMV serostatus. A later analysis associated about 18,000 TCR beta sequences with specific HLA alleles at a false discovery rate of 0.05. A later analysis found that TCR association rates varied across HLA loci, with DRB1 alleles showing the most associated TCRs and HLA-C alleles the fewest. Roughly uniform sequencing depth across donors was assumed in presence/absence analyses, although this assumption may not hold. Because some donors lacked HLA typing at each locus, the association tests relied only on the typed subset. A later analysis found that most CMV-associated TCR beta chains appeared HLA-restricted, with HLA associations seemingly driven largely by CMV exposure. Assigning TCR associations to individual alleles was difficult when HLA alleles, especially DR and DQ, strongly co-occurred. An earlier analysis of 587 of the donors showed that most TCR beta V segments appeared in productive rearrangements either about 87% or about 30% of the time, which broadly matched IMGT annotations. A cluster of highly shared sequence variants was judged likely to be a technical artifact of the sequencing pipeline. Because the 87-base-pair reads could not distinguish some IMGT-functional V segments, including TRBV6-2 and TRBV6-3, those segments were excluded.

The cohort was made up of approximately 670 healthy bone marrow donors. At the time of sampling, every cohort member was nominally healthy, though immune exposures that went unrecorded were likely present. The donor was CMV seropositive and belonged to the group of 250 to 300 seropositive cohort members. A peripheral blood sample was collected from each donor, and TCR beta sequencing was performed on peripheral blood mononuclear cells. Genomic DNA extraction from the blood cell samples was performed with the Qiagen DNeasy Blood Extraction Kit. There are 15 amino acids in the CDR3, from cysteine to phenylalanine inclusive. The CDR3 DNA has 45 bases and is translated from base 1. In the germline V gene, CDR1 corresponds to SGDLS and CDR2 to YYNGEE. At the junction V is shortened by 0 bases and J by 4 bases, with 10 bases in between. Libraries were prepared through the immunoSEQ multiplex PCR assay. A mixture of 60 forward primers for TCR Vbeta segments and 13 reverse primers for TCR Jbeta segments was used in the multiplex PCR. A multiplex PCR assay on genomic DNA amplified the CDR3 region of rearranged TCR beta genes. Amplified TCR beta libraries were sequenced as 87-base-pair reads on the Illumina HiSeq System. The paper's processing steps were these. A later analysis counted tens of millions of unique TCR beta chains across the 670 or so repertoires, and roughly 9.9 million of these chains were shared by at least two donors. Raw reads were error-corrected and collapsed into unique sequences by a nearest-neighbor algorithm in which closely related sequences were merged to remove PCR and sequencing errors. Alignment of CDR3 sequences to IMGT reference sequences was used to assign V, D and J gene segments. For a sequence to be retained, a match of at least six nucleotides was required to both a V gene segment and a J gene segment. Rearrangements were classified as productive when the CDR3 lacked stop codons and remained in frame with V and J, and all other rearrangements were classified as non-productive. CDR3 was defined by IMGT convention, running from the second conserved V-encoded cysteine to the conserved J-encoded phenylalanine. Sequences without an unambiguous match to a single V gene segment were excluded from the earlier analysis of several hundred of the donors. In an earlier analysis of some 590 of the donors, a V segment was called functional when productive rearrangements were above 56.7%, and segregating when the standard deviation between donors exceeded 5%. A statistical classification framework was built to diagnose cytomegalovirus status from the catalog of TCR beta chain sequences. In a later analysis, TCR nucleotide sequences were compared against IMGT/GENE-DB human TR gene sequences so that V and J genes could be assigned. The TCRdist pipeline was used in a later analysis to assign CDR3 sequences and most-parsimonious VDJ recombination scenarios. In a later analysis, every TCR beta chain was defined by the combination of its CDR3 amino acid sequence and its V-gene family, and reads without a unique V-gene family were dropped. To address suspected cross-contamination and a sequencing artifact, a later analysis removed roughly 640 highly shared, low-generation-probability nucleotide sequences. For each public chain, a later analysis derived a clonal expansion index from normalized ranks of inferred template counts within each repertoire. In a later analysis, generation probabilities were computed using a VDJ recombination model fitted to out-of-frame rearrangements, and the results were checked against IGoR. Hypergeometric tests were used in a later analysis to score TCR-TCR, TCR-HLA and TCR-CMV co-occurrence, with a repertoire-size bias correction applied to the TCR pairs. False discovery rates were estimated in a later analysis by permuting HLA or CMV assignments 20 times. In a later analysis, co-occurring TCRs were grouped using DBSCAN, with TCRdist sequence similarity added in when clustering inside HLA-allele-positive subsets. For co-occurrence clustering, repertoires with fewer than 30,000 or more than 120,000 public chains were excluded, along with four to six repertoires with anomalous nucleotide sharing. This immuneACCESS table, as held by TCRdb, lists in-frame sequences with V and J called but not all clones. Of the missing ones, under half trace to an unresolved V gene in checked studies; the others have no known cause. For V, J and clone size, that table is used; D and trimming come from the DNA. Here the sample has 130,000 to 150,000 clones; roughly four fifths occur a single time. The ten largest clones capture 4% to 5% of the sample.

The chain is made from TRBV9 and TRBJ2-2; no confident D gene assignment can be made. The receptor's source is a man aged 40-55 years in good health and CMV-seropositive. Sequencing was done on a sample of PBMCs. The CDR3 reads as follows: CASSVVADTTGELFF. The sequenced DNA: TGTGCCAGCAGCGTAGTAGCTGATACCACCGGGGAGCTGTTTTTT.